This T cell receptor (beta chain) was sequenced in a study of shared T cell receptors in the human thymus. Sequencing was performed with immunoSEQ multiplex PCR; in TCRdb, only in-frame clones are kept and a portion is missing. The sample lists 720,000 or so clones; approximately 83% were seen once. The CDR3 extends over 13 amino acids. V lost 0 bases, J lost 3 bases, and 5 bases lay in between. Germline CDR1 SGHNT, CDR2 YENEEA. These data are also associated with another study on human thymus T cells.

Sequenced input: thymocytes. The V call is TRBV11-3, the J call TRBJ2-5; D not resolved. The receptor comes from a girl under three years old with a congenital heart defect. In nucleotides, the CDR3 is TGTGCCAGCAGCTTAGATGCGGAAGAGACCCAGTACTTC. As protein: CASSLDAEETQYF.